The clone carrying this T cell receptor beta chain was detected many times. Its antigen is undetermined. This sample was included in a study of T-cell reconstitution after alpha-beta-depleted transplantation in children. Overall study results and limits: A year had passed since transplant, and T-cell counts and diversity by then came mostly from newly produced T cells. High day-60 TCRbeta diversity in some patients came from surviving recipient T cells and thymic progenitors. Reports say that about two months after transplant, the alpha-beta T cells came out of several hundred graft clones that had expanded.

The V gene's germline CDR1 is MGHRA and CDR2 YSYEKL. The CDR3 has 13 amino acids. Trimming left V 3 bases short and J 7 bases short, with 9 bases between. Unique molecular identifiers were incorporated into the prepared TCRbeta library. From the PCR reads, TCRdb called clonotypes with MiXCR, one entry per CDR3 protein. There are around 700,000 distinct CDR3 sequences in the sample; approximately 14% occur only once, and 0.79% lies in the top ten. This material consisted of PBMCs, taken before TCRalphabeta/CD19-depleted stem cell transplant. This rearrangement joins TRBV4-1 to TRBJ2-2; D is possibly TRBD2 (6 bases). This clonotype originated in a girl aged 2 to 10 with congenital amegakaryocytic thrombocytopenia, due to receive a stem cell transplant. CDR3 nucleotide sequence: TGCGCCAGCAGCCATCGGGGGAGCGGGGAGCTGTTTTTT. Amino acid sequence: CASSHRGSGELFF.